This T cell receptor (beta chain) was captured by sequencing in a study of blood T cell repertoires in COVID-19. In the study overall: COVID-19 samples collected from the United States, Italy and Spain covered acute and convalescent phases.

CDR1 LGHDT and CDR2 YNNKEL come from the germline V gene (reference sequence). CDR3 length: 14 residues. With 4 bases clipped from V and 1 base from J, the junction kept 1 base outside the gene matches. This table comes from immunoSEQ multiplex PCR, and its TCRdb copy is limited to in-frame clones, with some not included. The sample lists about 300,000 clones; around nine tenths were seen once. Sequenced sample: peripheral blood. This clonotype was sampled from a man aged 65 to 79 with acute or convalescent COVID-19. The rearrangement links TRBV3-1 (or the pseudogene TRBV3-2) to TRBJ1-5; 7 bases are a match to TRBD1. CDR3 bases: TGTGCCAGCAGCCCACAGGGGAGCAATCAGCCCCAGCATTTT. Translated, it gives CASSPQGSNQPQHF.